This paragraph covers one TCR beta chain sequence. These data are taken from a study of blood T cell repertoires in COVID-19. Germline V CDR1 and CDR2: LNHDA, SQIVND (reference sequence). This CDR3 is built from 14 residues. With 3 bases removed from V and 8 bases from J, the gap between germline ends came to 11 bases. Per the authors' pipeline: Cell counts per sample came from amplifying reference gene primers. The protocol was immunoSEQ multiplex PCR, while the TCRdb copy is restricted to in-frame clones and leaves out a portion. V and J calls and clone size are copied from that table; D and trimming were computed from the DNA. This sample has approximately 90,000 clones, with roughly 80% found just once.

The chain has TRBV19 and TRBJ1-6; tentative D call: TRBD1 (5 bases). The TCR originated in a man in his 60s with acute or convalescent COVID-19. Source material: peripheral blood. In DNA form, the CDR3 reads TGTGCCAGTAGTATGGCAGGGTGGGATTCACCCCTCCACTTT. It is translated as CASSMAGWDSPLHF.